This T cell receptor (beta chain) was identified during a study of OX40 agonist ivuxolimab in advanced cancers. Study as a whole: Ivuxolimab doses were 0.01, 0.1, 0.3, 1.5, 3 or 10 mg/kg every 2 weeks.

Germline V lookup: CDR1 LNHDA, CDR2 SQIVND (reference sequence). The CDR3 loop spans 16 amino acids. The V gene lost 5 bases and the J gene lost 4 bases, with 17 bases spanning the gap. Profiled with immunoSEQ multiplex PCR; TCRdb holds only in-frame clones, not every one. Of around 82,000 clones in the sample, roughly nine tenths were seen once. Exclusion of a patient followed from autoimmune disease history or systemic immunosuppression. At cycle 4 day 1, cycle 7 day 1, and baseline, blood was sampled. The material sequenced was CD4+ or CD8+ T cells sorted from blood, taken in a trial of the OX40 agonist ivuxolimab. The receptor was derived from an adult with an advanced solid tumor such as melanoma, head and neck, liver or kidney cancer. The chain carries TRBV19 and TRBJ2-2; no reliable D call. The CDR3 here is CASSFFVGRTTGELFF. CDR3 in DNA: TGTGCCAGTAGTTTCTTTGTAGGGCGTACCACCGGGGAGCTGTTTTTT.